The 28 T cell receptor beta chains given below trace back to one sample, sequenced in a study of CD8+CD57+ T cells in acquired aplastic anemia. Study-wide findings and caveats: Among patients, total CD4+ and CD8+ pools exceeded CD8+CD57+ cells in diversity.

Individuals selected for sequencing had exhibited CD8+CD57+ cell expansion on flow cytometry. The antigens for these receptors are not known. The use of genomic DNA as template underpinned the TCR beta VDJ and CDR3 profiling. TCRdb fed the reads into MiXCR, producing one record per CDR3 protein. The profile covers 15,000 to 20,000 distinct CDR3 sequences, with more than 30% appearing a single time and 70% to 90% taken by the ten largest. Sequencing input: CD8+CD57+ T cells sorted from PBMCs. Subset meaning: bead-enriched CD8+CD57+ effector memory T cells from SAA patients. The receptors stem from a human donor with aplastic anemia.

This rearrangement joins TRBV7-9 to TRBJ1-5, with D uncertain. The CDR3 loop spans 12 amino acids. Deletions cut 4 bases from V and 9 bases from J, with 10 bases between. CDR1 and CDR2 from the germline V gene are SEHNR and FQNEAQ (reference sequence). CDR3 bases: TGTGCCAGCAGCTCTACCCTAGGGCCCCAGCATTTT. Protein product: CASSSTLGPQHF.

This clonotype has more than one count but fewer than ten. Here the CDR3 DNA reads TGTGCCAGCAGCGGCCCGTCCTATAATTCACCCCTCCACTTT. Translating gives CASSGPSYNSPLHF. The rearrangement links TRBV9 to TRBJ1-6; D call uncertain. The V and J ends lost 3 bases and 1 base respectively, with 5 bases between them. The CDR3 length is 14 residues. Germline CDR1 SGDLS, CDR2 YYNGEE.

The CDR3, as DNA: TGCAGTGCTAGAGATCTTGCGGGAGGGTCCTACAATGAGCAGTTCTTC. It yields the protein CSARDLAGGSYNEQFF. The V and J genes are TRBV20-1 and TRBJ2-1; 9 bases match TRBD2. Germline lookup yields CDR1 DFQATT and CDR2 SNEGSKA (reference sequence). Trimming cost V 0 bases and J 1 base; bases outside gene matches: 4. CDR3 length equals 16 residues.

The table lists this clonotype with a few counts. The chain combines TRBV25-1 with TRBJ1-4; D gene uncertain. The CDR3 totals 14 residues. Germline values: CDR1 MGHDK, CDR2 SYGVNS. Trimming stripped 6 bases from V and 8 bases from J, with 16 bases between. The CDR3 nucleotides read TGTGCCAGCAGCCAGAGCGGGAGTGGGGAAAAACTGTTTTTT. Encoded protein: CASSQSGSGEKLFF.

CDR3 residues: CASSYRERGGTDTQYF. The CDR3 region has the DNA TGTGCCAGCAGCTATCGCGAGCGGGGGGGCACAGATACGCAGTATTTT. This rearrangement joins TRBV11-2 to TRBJ2-3; 9 nucleotides line up with TRBD2. The trim removed 4 bases at V and 1 base at J, leaving 6 bases unmatched. In germline, CDR1 is SGHAT, CDR2 FQNNGV. The CDR3 loop spans 16 amino acids. The variable domain in full, with the rest retrieved from reference TRBV11-2 and TRBJ2-3, is EAGVAQSPRYKIIEKRQSVAFWCNPISGHATLYWYQQILGQGPKLLIQFQNNGVVDDSQLPKDRFSAERLKGVDSTLKIQPAKLEDSAVYLCASSYRERGGTDTQYFGPGTRLTVL.

This clonotype was seen repeatedly, ten times or more. The V call is TRBV9, the J call TRBJ2-7; D could derive from TRBD1 or TRBD2 (5 bases each). The ends were cut back, 4 bases at V and 7 bases at J, with 18 bases in the middle. Germline CDR1 and CDR2: SGDLS and YYNGEE. The CDR3 is 14 residues long. The CDR3, as DNA: TGTGCCAGCAGCACCGGGACCGCCCTTGGGGAGCAGTACTTC. It codes for CASSTGTALGEQYF. The full variable domain, completed using reference TRBV9 and TRBJ2-7, is DSGVTQTPKHLITATGQRVTLRCSPRSGDLSVYWYQQSLDQGLQFLIQYYNGEERAKGNILERFSAQQFPDLHSELNLSSLELGDSALYFCASSTGTALGEQYFGPGTRLTVT.

This clonotype came up once. The chain links TRBV6-1 to TRBJ1-2; D not resolved. V lost 5 bases to trimming and J lost 0 bases, with 10 bases between them. CDR1 and CDR2 (germline): MNHNS, SASEGT. This CDR3 spans 14 amino acids. The CDR3 spells CASSPKRANYGYTF. The CDR3, as DNA: TGTGCCAGCAGTCCCAAGAGAGCTAACTATGGCTACACCTTC.

A few counts support this clonotype. V gene TRBV14 combines with J gene TRBJ2-1; D not certain. V lost 3 bases to trimming and J lost 9 bases, with 15 bases between them. The CDR3 is 14 residues long. Germline-derived CDR1 and CDR2 are SGHDN and FVKESK. CDR3 DNA: TGTGCCAGCAGCCATGAATCGGGCGGCGGTGAGCAGTTCTTC. Amino acids: CASSHESGGGEQFF.

The chain combines TRBV7-2 with TRBJ1-6; tentative D call: TRBD1 (6 bases). CDR3 length equals 15 residues. The germline V gene has CDR1 SGHTA and CDR2 FQGNSA. Deletions cut 6 bases from V and 4 bases from J, with 13 bases between. The CDR3 sequence is CASRWEGGYNSPLHF. For the CDR3, the DNA is TGTGCCAGCAGGTGGGAAGGGGGGTATAATTCACCCCTCCACTTT. Filled out from reference TRBV7-2 and TRBJ1-6, the complete variable domain reads GAGVSQSPSNKVTEKGKDVELRCDPISGHTALYWYRQSLGQGLEFLIYFQGNSAPDKSGLPSDRFSAERTGGSVSTLTIQRTQQEDSAVYLCASRWEGGYNSPLHFGNGTRLTVT.

Regarding this clonotype: Relative to the germline gene, one junction end is altered; a read error may explain this. V usage is TRBV7-2 and J usage is TRBJ1-2; D perhaps matches TRBD1 (6 bases). This CDR3 has 14 amino acids. CDR1 and CDR2 (germline): SGHTA, FQGNSA. CDR3: CASTFPGQNYDYTF. In DNA form, the CDR3 reads TGTGCCAGCACCTTCCCCGGACAGAACTATGACTACACCTTC. The variable domain in full, with the rest retrieved from reference TRBV7-2 and TRBJ1-2, is GAGVSQSPSNKVTEKGKDVELRCDPISGHTALYWYRQSLGQGLEFLIYFQGNSAPDKSGLPSDRFSAERTGGSVSTLTIQRTQQEDSAVYLCASTFPGQNYDYTFGSGTRLTVV.

In this sample, this clonotype turned up a few times. The V call is TRBV29-1, the J call TRBJ1-2; D call uncertain. The germline gives CDR1 SQVTM, CDR2 ANQGSEA. This CDR3 is built from 14 residues. The V gene lost 1 base and the J gene lost 0 bases, with 9 bases spanning the gap. In nucleotides, the CDR3 is TGCAGCGTTGAAGTACCTTGGACTAACTATGGCTACACCTTC. It translates to CSVEVPWTNYGYTF. Full variable domain (missing parts from reference TRBV29-1 and TRBJ1-2): SAVISQKPSRDICQRGTSLTIQCQVDSQVTMMFWYRQQPGQSLTLIATANQGSEATYESGFVIDKFPISRPNLTFSTLTVSNMSPEDSSIYLCSVEVPWTNYGYTFGSGTRLTVV.

This clonotype occurred a few times. V gene TRBV2 combines with J gene TRBJ2-3; D unresolved. CDR1 and CDR2 (germline): SNHLY, FYNNEI. This CDR3 has 14 residues. Trimming shortened V by 1 base and J by 5 bases, and 10 bases separated the two germline ends. Written as DNA, the CDR3 is TGTGCCAGCAGTGAAGATAGCCTGGAAGATACGCAGTATTTT. Residues: CASSEDSLEDTQYF.

The rearrangement links TRBV20-1 to TRBJ1-5; 8 bases map to TRBD1. The CDR3 extends over 15 amino acids. CDR1 is DFQATT and CDR2 is SNEGSKA in the germline V gene (reference sequence). J was trimmed by 0 bases and V by 5 bases; bases with no gene match: 6. DNA of the CDR3: TGCAGTGCTGGGAACAGGGGGTCTAGCAATCAGCCCCAGCATTTT. Amino acids: CSAGNRGSSNQPQHF.

This clonotype is medium-sized in the sample. The gene calls are TRBV20-1 and TRBJ1-2; D is uncertain. This CDR3 is built from 14 residues. Looked up from germline, CDR1 is DFQATT and CDR2 is SNEGSKA (reference sequence). V lost 6 bases to trimming and J lost 5 bases, with 19 bases between them. The CDR3 loop reads CSAKGPASLYGYTF. The CDR3 nucleotides read TGCAGTGCCAAAGGGCCCGCCTCTTTATATGGCTACACCTTC.

This clonotype occurred a few times. The chain uses TRBV19 and TRBJ2-1; unclear D gene. Trimming stripped 4 bases from V and 3 bases from J, with 10 bases between. The length of the CDR3 is 14 residues. Germline loops: CDR1 LNHDA, CDR2 SQIVND (reference sequence). The chain's CDR3 is CASSTRTDYNEQFF. The CDR3, as DNA: TGTGCCAGTAGTACCCGGACGGACTACAATGAGCAGTTCTTC. The full variable domain, completed using reference TRBV19 and TRBJ2-1, is DGGITQSPKYLFRKEGQNVTLSCEQNLNHDAMYWYRQDPGQGLRLIYYSQIVNDFQKGDIAEGYSVSREKKESFPLTVTSAQKNPTAFYLCASSTRTDYNEQFFGPGTRLTVL.

This clonotype has a count of ten or more. The rearrangement uses TRBV12-3 or TRBV12-4 and TRBJ1-1; maybe TRBD1 (6 bases). The length of the CDR3 is 13 residues. Trimming took 3 bases from V and 4 from J, leaving 9 bases between them. The CDR3 is CASSFQGFTEAFF. CDR3 in DNA: TGTGCCAGCAGTTTCCAGGGGTTCACTGAAGCTTTCTTT.

This clonotype was seen at least ten times. CDR3 region: CASSFGGDTEAFF. CDR3 nucleotide sequence: TGCGCCAGCAGCTTCGGCGGAGACACTGAAGCTTTCTTT. V gene TRBV5-1 combines with J gene TRBJ1-1, with D unresolved. Germline V gene sequence: CDR1 SGHRS, CDR2 YFSETQ. V lost 2 bases and J lost 3, with 8 bases in between. This CDR3 has 13 amino acids.

At least ten counts were recorded for this clonotype. This chain connects TRBV6-2 or TRBV6-3 to TRBJ2-3, with a tentative D call TRBD2 (6 bases). The CDR3 contains 14 residues. V was shortened by 5 bases and J by 1 base, with 10 bases between the two germline ends. Germline CDR1 is MNHEY and CDR2 is SVGEGT. CDR3 nucleotides: TGTGCCAGCAGTCTATGGGGGGGCACAGATACGCAGTATTTT. This codes for CASSLWGGTDTQYF.

The CDR3 DNA reads as TGTGCCAGCAGCTTAGGCGGACAGGGGTTGAATGAGCAGTTCTTC. It encodes CASSLGGQGLNEQFF. The chain joins TRBV11-1 to TRBJ2-1; 9 nucleotides align to TRBD1. Trimming cost V 1 base and J 7 bases; bases outside gene matches: 5. The CDR3 totals 15 residues. The germline CDR1 and CDR2 sequences are SGHAT and FQDESV (reference sequence).

This clonotype was seen once. The rearrangement links TRBV19 to TRBJ2-3, with 9 bases lining up with TRBD1. V lost 5 bases and J lost 4; bases outside the gene matches: 7. CDR3 length: 15 amino acids. Germline CDR1 LNHDA, CDR2 SQIVND (reference sequence). CDR3 in amino acids: CASSRDRVFADTQYF. The CDR3 region has the DNA TGTGCCAGTAGTCGGGACAGGGTATTTGCAGATACGCAGTATTTT.

Many counts were recorded for this clonotype. The CDR3 nucleotides read TGTGCCAGCAGCTTAGCGGGACACCACACGGATACGCAGTATTTT. It translates to CASSLAGHHTDTQYF. V gene TRBV7-8 combines with J gene TRBJ2-3; a weak D match, TRBD1 (6 bases). Germline assignment: CDR1 SGHVS and CDR2 FQNEAQ. The CDR3 has 15 amino acids. V was clipped by 0 bases and J by 6 bases, with 13 bases between them.

The chain uses TRBV11-2 and TRBJ2-1, with 8 bases matching TRBD2. V was clipped by 5 bases and J by 7 bases; unmatched bases: 4. The V gene's germline CDR1 is SGHAT and CDR2 FQNNGV. The CDR3 contains 13 residues. CDR3: CASSREGQNEQFF. The CDR3 region has the DNA TGTGCCAGCAGCCGGGAGGGCCAGAATGAGCAGTTCTTC.

This clonotype was seen many times. The chain has TRBV15 and TRBJ2-1; TRBD2 matches 9 bases. Per germline, CDR1 LNHNV and CDR2 YYDKDF (reference sequence). The CDR3 runs 16 residues. V lost 0 bases and J lost 2; bases outside the gene matches: 2. Here the CDR3 reads CATSREAGGAYNEQFF. The CDR3 DNA sequence: TGTGCCACCAGCAGAGAAGCGGGGGGAGCCTACAATGAGCAGTTCTTC.

The V gene is TRBV5-1, the J gene TRBJ1-3; D gene ambiguous. V lost 5 bases, J lost 0 bases, and 18 bases lay in between. This CDR3 is built from 17 residues. The germline CDR1 and CDR2 sequences are SGHRS and YFSETQ. The CDR3 bases are TGCGCCAGCAGTCTACTCGGTCAGACTAGCTCTGGAAACACCATATATTTT. Residues: CASSLLGQTSSGNTIYF.

A few counts support this clonotype. The chain carries TRBV15 and TRBJ1-5; 8 nucleotides align to TRBD1. Germline V gene sequence: CDR1 LNHNV, CDR2 YYDKDF (reference sequence). This CDR3 has 15 residues. After removal of 3 bases from V and 1 base from J, the junction contained 2 bases not matched to a gene. CDR3 DNA: TGTGCCACCAGCAGGGACAGGGTCAGCAATCAGCCCCAGCATTTT. Translating it yields CATSRDRVSNQPQHF. Full variable domain (rest looked up from reference TRBV15 and TRBJ1-5): DAMVIQNPRYQVTQFGKPVTLSCSQTLNHNVMYWYQQKSSQAPKLLFHYYDKDFNNEADTPDNFQSRRPNTSFCFLDIRSPGLGDTAMYLCATSRDRVSNQPQHFGDGTRLSIL.

The J gene is TRBJ2-1, the V gene TRBV7-2; no definite D call. CDR3 length: 12 amino acids. Germline values: CDR1 SGHTA, CDR2 FQGNSA. V lost 5 bases and J lost 4, with 6 bases in between. CDR3 in DNA: TGTGCCAGCAGCCTAAATTACAATGAGCAGTTCTTC. Residues: CASSLNYNEQFF.

The chain is built from TRBV7-3 and TRBJ2-3; D unresolved. This CDR3 contains 14 residues. Germline V CDR1 and CDR2: SGHTA, FQGTGA. V was pared by 0 bases and J by 1 base, with 5 bases between. DNA of the CDR3: TGTGCCAGCAGCTTAACAAGGGGCACAGATACGCAGTATTTT. It translates to CASSLTRGTDTQYF.

This clonotype was seen a handful of times. This chain's CDR3 is CASSRNPGQESSYEQYF. Here the CDR3 DNA reads TGCGCCAGCAGCCGAAACCCGGGACAGGAATCCTCCTACGAGCAGTACTTC. The rearrangement uses TRBV4-1 and TRBJ2-7; 8 bases align to TRBD1. The V gene's germline CDR1 is MGHRA and CDR2 YSYEKL. This CDR3 spans 17 amino acids. The V segment lost 4 bases and the J segment 0 bases; nucleotides outside the gene matches: 11.